Presented here are 2 T cell receptor beta chains from one specimen sequenced in a study of post-analysis software for immune sequencing data. Researchers reported that TCR beta cDNA libraries carried unique molecular identifiers. MiXCR was run by TCRdb on the PCR reads, yielding one entry per CDR3 protein. The table shows about 160,000 distinct CDR3 sequences, with around 34% occurring only once. The material sequenced was blood, taken after autologous hematopoietic stem cell transplantation. These receptors were taken from a girl aged 5 to 17 with multiple sclerosis.

This clonotype was observed a handful of times. The rearrangement uses TRBV7-3 and TRBJ1-2; 8 nucleotides match TRBD1. This CDR3 comprises 15 residues. Germline V gives CDR1 SGHTA, CDR2 FQGTGA. Trimming cost V 4 bases and J 6 bases; bases outside gene matches: 10. Here the CDR3 reads CASSSTPGGSDGYTF. The CDR3 bases are TGTGCCAGCAGCTCCACCCCAGGGGGCTCGGATGGCTACACCTTC.

The gene calls are TRBV7-9 and TRBJ2-3; D is unclear. The CDR3 consists of 15 residues. With 5 bases removed from V and 2 bases from J, the gap between germline ends came to 14 bases. In germline, CDR1 is SEHNR, CDR2 FQNEAQ (reference sequence). The CDR3 DNA reads as TGTGCCAGCAGCCCCATCATAGCCCACACAGATACGCAGTATTTT. Protein sequence: CASSPIIAHTDTQYF.